This T cell receptor beta chain was documented in a study of shared clonotypes between healthy human individuals (dated by TCRdb to 2020 to 2022). Describing the broader study: The cohort comprised two women and three men aged 18 to 49 years. For each donor, three plates each were used for CD4 naive and CD4 memory, two plates were used for CD8 naive, and one plate was used for CD8 memory. To estimate repertoire size and how much clonotypes are shared between individuals, the study performed deep sequencing of blood TCR repertoires from about five healthy adults. Different laboratories and diverse techniques were used to prepare libraries and sequence TCR repertoires, to increase sequencing depth and limit assay-specific biases. Leukapheresis yielded between about 0.85 and 9 billion PBMCs per donor. The full study reports these points: Pairwise subsampling indicated that sequencing depth was expected to affect the degree of clonotype sharing among donors. Only blood was sampled, and tissue TCR repertoires likely differ from those in blood. Naive subsets generally had larger estimated clonotype richness than memory subsets did. Rarefaction of sorted-subset datasets indicated incomplete sequencing despite the large sequencing depth. Compared with non-shared clonotypes, the clonotypes found in all four sorted-subset donors had higher generation probabilities. Sharing across four donors was observed for 4.5% to 6.5% of naive CD4, less than 4% of naive CD8, roughly 2.4% of memory CD4, and 0.4% of memory CD8 clonotypes. Because the study included only a small number of donors, the genetic and exposure-history diversity represented was limited.

In the case of this clone: Its antigen specificity is not known. The record has no base qualities; no much larger clone is one base away.

CDR1 is given as MDHEN and CDR2 as SYDVKM, both from the germline V gene. The germline V end is reduced by 8 bases and the J end by 5 bases; junction bases left unmatched: 5. Its CDR3 holds 13 amino acids, cysteine through phenylalanine. CDR3 DNA is the only sequence kept; it has 39 bases, read in frame from the first base. Using the deep immunoSEQ assay, TCR CDR3 regions were amplified from genomic DNA by multiplex PCR. Genomic DNA extracted from each cell subset was distributed evenly over all wells of several immunoSEQ 96-well plates, and each plate served as one replicate. For sorted subsets, roughly 200 ng of genomic DNA, equivalent to 25,000 to 30,000 T cell genomes, went into each replicate PCR. Purified libraries were measured with a Qubit 3.0 fluorometer, size-checked on a Bioanalyzer 2100, and measured again with the KAPA Library Quantification kit. A separate single-read 150-cycle Illumina NextSeq 550 flow cell was used to sequence each immunoSEQ 96-well plate. Concerning the study's data processing: The immunoSEQ output contained only junctional sequences without quality scores, so filtering could not match that applied to full-length reads. To assign V/J genes and CDR3, sequences were annotated against IMGT germline references using PyIR, a Python wrapper for IgBLAST v1.9. Reads with weak V/J assignments (E-value above 1e-6), missing CDR3, stop codons, out-of-frame junctions, or ambiguous translated residues were removed. V3J clonotypes were defined by identical inferred V gene, J gene, and CDR3 amino acid sequence. To compute the percentage overlap between repertoires, the number of shared unique clonotypes was divided by the size of the smaller repertoire. Richness of each repertoire was evaluated using RTK rarefaction, the Chao1 estimator, and Recon v2.1 estimates of unobserved clonotypes. For all TCRbeta clonotypes obtained by the gDNA method from several donors, generation probabilities were computed with OLGA. TCRdb re-hosts the immuneACCESS table, in-frame sequences only. Its copies lack some clones; in the studies checked, an unresolved V gene accounts for under half of them, and the cause for the rest is not known. Clone size and the V and J calls come from that table; the DNA yielded D and trimming. This sample gives approximately 640,000 clones in total; roughly 87% of them show up just once. The ten top clones hold about 33% of the sample.

The donors were healthy, HIV-negative adults who had no recently reported acute infections or vaccinations. All donors were Caucasian adults living in Nashville, Tennessee, USA. CD8 memory samples were composed of magnetically selected CD45RO+ cells combined with CCR7-negative CD45RA+ effector memory (TemRA) cells. Blood was obtained by leukapheresis, after which PBMCs were separated by Ficoll-Histopaque density gradient centrifugation and cryopreserved in liquid nitrogen vapor phase. Analytical flow cytometry was used to check the purity and quantity of each magnetically sorted T cell population. Genomic DNA was isolated from every sorted fraction and measured by UV absorbance on a Nanodrop 2000c.

This sequence originates from a man between 18 and 35 years old in good health. Some clones in this sample may be carry-over from other donors' samples. Material for sequencing was memory CD8+ T cells from PBMCs. This specimen's cell subset or site label, interpreted: CD45RO+ cells pooled with CCR7-negative TemRA cells. The chain is made from TRBV28 and TRBJ2-7; 11 bases in the junction line up with TRBD1. DNA sequence: TGTGCCAGCCGCACGGGACAGGGGGACGAGCAGTACTTC. Translation gives CASRTGQGDEQYF.